What follows are 20 T cell receptor beta chains derived from one specimen sequenced in a study of T-cell memory formation after mild COVID-19 (dated by TCRdb to 2020 to 2023). Receptor libraries were prepared by 5' RACE. The listed sequencing device is Illumina NovaSeq 6000. TCRdb passed the public sequencing reads through fastp at Q25 and MiXCR, retaining productive beta sequences. Duplicate CDR3 protein sequences are folded into a single record with the most common DNA and genes. Recorded for this sample are some 600,000 distinct CDR3 sequences; 15% to 20% of them occurred a single time. About 7.4% of the sample comes from the top ten. The source material was PBMCs or a T cell subset sorted from them (not recorded which). These receptor sequences come from an adult woman who had mild COVID-19 (a few samples of this study predate the infection). The sample titles of this study are shuffled in the database, so cell type and time point are left out; the donor was told from shared clones.

J is TRBJ2-1 and V is TRBV5-1, with TRBD1 matching over 10 bases. V was pared by 4 bases and J by 4 bases, with 5 bases of the junction left unmatched. Germline-derived CDR1 and CDR2 are SGHRS and YFSETQ. The CDR3 is 15 amino acids. CDR3 nucleotides: TGCGCCAGCAGCACCGGACAGGGGGTGTACAATGAGCAGTTCTTC. Translating gives CASSTGQGVYNEQFF. Filled out from reference TRBV5-1 and TRBJ2-1, the complete variable domain reads KAGVTQTPRYLIKTRGQQVTLSCSPISGHRSVSWYQQTPGQGLQFLFEYFSETQRNKGNFPGRFSGRQFSNSRSEMNVSTLELGDSALYLCASSTGQGVYNEQFFGPGTRLTVL.

This clonotype has only a few counts. The genes are TRBV27 and TRBJ1-5, with TRBD1 matching over 9 bases. The V segment lost 8 bases and the J segment 5 bases; nucleotides outside the gene matches: 4. The germline V gene has CDR1 MNHEY and CDR2 SMNVEV (reference sequence). The CDR3 runs to 13 residues. CDR3 in amino acids: CASGDRAYQPQHF. The CDR3 bases are TGTGCCAGCGGGGACAGGGCCTATCAGCCCCAGCATTTT.

The V gene is TRBV3-1, the J gene TRBJ1-2, with D perhaps TRBD1 (6 bases). This CDR3 has 12 amino acids. Trimming took 6 bases from V and 3 from J, leaving 8 bases between them. Germline CDR1 is LGHDT and CDR2 is YNNKEL (reference sequence). The CDR3 loop is CASSQGHYGYTF. CDR3 coding DNA: TGTGCCAGCAGTCAGGGGCACTATGGCTACACCTTC.

This clonotype turned up a few times. The genes are TRBV27 and TRBJ1-4; possibly TRBD1 for D (5 bases). V shed 3 bases and J shed 8 bases, with 13 bases lying between them. The CDR3 runs 14 residues. Germline V gene sequence: CDR1 MNHEY, CDR2 SMNVEV (reference sequence). CDR3 DNA: TGTGCCAGCAGTTTCGGCAGGGAGAGGGAAAAACTGTTTTTT. It translates to CASSFGREREKLFF.

V usage is TRBV6-5 and J usage is TRBJ2-4; TRBD1 is a possible D gene (5 bases). The V gene lost 6 bases and the J gene lost 1 base, with 13 bases spanning the gap. This CDR3 has 15 residues. Germline lookup yields CDR1 MNHEY and CDR2 SVGAGI. In DNA, the CDR3 is TGTGCCAGCAGCTCCCGCCCAGGGGCCAAAAACATTCAGTACTTC. This encodes CASSSRPGAKNIQYF.

This clonotype was picked up a small number of times. This sequence joins TRBV7-7 and TRBJ2-3; D is ambiguous. CDR1 and CDR2 from the germline V gene are SSHAT and FNYEAQ (reference sequence). Trimming shortened V by 1 base and J by 3 bases, and 5 bases separated the two germline ends. This CDR3 contains 13 residues. The CDR3 sequence: CASSLVSTDTQYF. CDR3 in DNA: TGTGCCAGCAGCTTAGTTTCAACAGATACGCAGTATTTT.

This clonotype came up a few times. V is TRBV29-1 and J is TRBJ2-7; D is possibly TRBD1 (5 bases). This CDR3 is 15 amino acids long. CDR1 SQVTM and CDR2 ANQGSEA come from the germline V gene. V lost 5 bases to trimming and J lost 2 bases, with 19 bases between them. The CDR3 loop reads CSVKDFQGKTYEQYF. In DNA, the CDR3 is TGCAGCGTTAAGGATTTTCAGGGTAAGACCTACGAGCAGTACTTC.

The genes are TRBV4-2 and TRBJ2-7; TRBD2 agrees at 10 bases. The germline V gene has CDR1 LGHNA and CDR2 YNFKEQ. Germline trimming cut 1 base from V and 3 bases from J; bases unmatched to any gene: 9. The CDR3 totals 17 residues. In nucleotides, the CDR3 is TGTGCCAGCAGCCAAGTCGATCCAAGCGGGGGGGACTACGAGCAGTACTTC. Its protein product is CASSQVDPSGGDYEQYF.

J is TRBJ2-3 and V is TRBV3-1; TRBD1 might be the D (6 bases). There are 16 residues in the CDR3. Trimming pared 1 base from V and 2 bases from J, leaving 13 bases between. Germline values: CDR1 LGHDT, CDR2 YNNKEL (reference sequence). The CDR3 region is CASSQAGAVHTDTQYF. The CDR3 nucleotides are TGTGCCAGCAGCCAAGCAGGGGCTGTCCACACAGATACGCAGTATTTT.

In its sample, this clonotype was seen a few times. The chain joins TRBV29-1 to TRBJ2-5; TRBD1 is a possible D gene (6 bases). Trimming took 5 bases from V and 6 from J, leaving 13 bases between them. In germline, CDR1 is SQVTM, CDR2 ANQGSEA. The CDR3 contains 12 residues. Here the CDR3 reads CSVLLRGKTQYF. In DNA, the CDR3 is TGCAGCGTTTTGTTAAGGGGGAAGACCCAGTACTTC.

The V and J genes are TRBV10-3 and TRBJ2-1; 10 positions agree with TRBD2. V shed 0 bases and J 4 bases; nucleotides not matched to a gene: 6. The CDR3 loop spans 17 amino acids. Germline CDR1 ENHRY, CDR2 SYGVKD. For the CDR3, the DNA is TGTGCCATCAGTGAGTCGAAAAGGACTAGCGGTTACAATGAGCAGTTCTTC. Translated: CAISESKRTSGYNEQFF.

This clonotype came up a few times. CDR3 residues: CASSPGQGAAGTDTQYF. CDR3 DNA: TGCGCCAGCAGCCCGGGACAGGGAGCGGCGGGCACAGATACGCAGTATTTT. The chain recombines TRBV5-1 with TRBJ2-3, with 9 bases aligning to TRBD1. The junction had 10 bases not matched to a gene; V was cut back by 4 bases and J by 1 base. There are 17 residues in the CDR3. Germline lookup yields CDR1 SGHRS and CDR2 YFSETQ.

CDR3 bases: TGTGCCAGCAGCAAAGGGACTAGTGCGTACGAGCAGTACTTC. This translates into CASSKGTSAYEQYF. This rearrangement joins TRBV9 to TRBJ2-7; 8 nucleotides line up with TRBD2. This CDR3 region has 14 residues. Trimming cost V 4 bases and J 4 bases; bases outside gene matches: 7. Germline V gives CDR1 SGDLS, CDR2 YYNGEE.

The chain links TRBV24-1 to TRBJ2-6; unclear D gene. CDR1 and CDR2 from the germline V gene are KGHDR and SFDVKD. V was pared by 9 bases and J by 2 bases, with 7 bases between. The length of the CDR3 is 13 residues. The CDR3 region is CATYETGANVLTF. DNA of the CDR3: TGTGCCACCTATGAAACTGGGGCCAACGTCCTGACTTTC.

This clonotype has a handful of counts. This sequence joins TRBV7-2 and TRBJ2-2, with TRBD1 matching 8 bases. V dropped 5 bases and J dropped 5; count of bases not matched to a gene: 1. The CDR3 runs 13 residues. The germline gives CDR1 SGHTA, CDR2 FQGNSA. The chain's CDR3 is CASSGQGTGELFF. CDR3 coding DNA: TGTGCCAGCAGCGGACAGGGTACCGGGGAGCTGTTTTTT.

The chain links TRBV12-3 or TRBV12-4 to TRBJ2-7; 10 nucleotides align to TRBD1. V dropped 5 bases and J dropped 3; count of bases not matched to a gene: 7. This CDR3 comprises 15 residues. CDR3 DNA sequence: TGTGCCAGCAGTCGAGGGACAGGGGATTTCTACGAGCAGTACTTC. Translated, it gives CASSRGTGDFYEQYF.

This clonotype occurred a few times. V gene TRBV12-3 or TRBV12-4 combines with J gene TRBJ2-3; either TRBD1 or TRBD2 may fit D (5 bases each). CDR3 length: 12 amino acids. V was cut by 11 bases and J by 3 bases, with 12 bases left in between. CDR3 in DNA: TGTGCCCCCGGGGCCCGAACAGATACGCAGTATTTT. It is translated as CAPGARTDTQYF.

The sample holds a few counts of this clonotype. The V and J genes are TRBV30 and TRBJ2-7; 9 bases map to TRBD1. Germline V CDR1 and CDR2: GTSNPN, SVGIG (reference sequence). The J segment lost 2 bases and the V segment lost 3 bases, leaving 8 bases of the junction unmatched. The CDR3 length is 15 residues. This CDR3 reads CAWRFGTGGPYEQYF. As DNA, the CDR3 is TGTGCCTGGAGATTTGGAACAGGGGGCCCCTACGAGCAGTACTTC.

The table lists this clonotype with many counts. The chain carries TRBV11-2 and TRBJ2-1; TRBD1 matches 8 bases. J gave up 7 bases and V 8 bases, and 7 bases lay outside the gene matches. The CDR3 sequence is 13 residues long. Germline loops: CDR1 SGHAT, CDR2 FQNNGV. The CDR3 loop reads CASSSTGGNEQFF. The CDR3 region has the DNA TGTGCCAGCTCTAGTACAGGGGGGAATGAGCAGTTCTTC.

J is TRBJ2-5 and V is TRBV13; TRBD2 matches at 12 bases. The CDR3 has 14 residues. The germline CDR1 and CDR2 sequences are PRHDT and FYEKMQ (reference sequence). V dropped 4 bases and J dropped 5; count of bases not matched to a gene: 2. The CDR3 loop is CASSSSGRAETQYF. CDR3 DNA: TGTGCCAGCAGCTCTAGCGGGAGGGCGGAGACCCAGTACTTC.